Reported below is one T cell receptor beta chain. Antigen specificity is unknown. This entry is derived from a study of metastatic and nonmetastatic thyroid tumors. About the research overall: Repertoires of blood and of tissue (tumor or nodule) from malignant and benign thyroid patients were compared.

Original processing notes: Clinicopathological groups differed in CDR3, with these differences serving to build a distant-metastasis classifier for papillary thyroid cancer. With MiXCR, TCRdb reprocessed the PCR reads. TCRdb, not the original authors, processed these V and J calls. Counted here are 15,000 to 20,000 clones, 25% to 35% occurring once; the ten biggest clones make up around 15%. V was clipped by 3 bases and J by 5 bases, with 8 bases between them. The CDR3 loop spans 12 amino acids. Germline assignment: CDR1 SGHTA and CDR2 FQGTGA. Every patient underwent thyroid surgery untreated. Broader study findings: It was reported that TCR beta diversity was significantly higher in malignant thyroid tumors than benign nodules, in blood and tumor.

This rearrangement joins TRBV7-3 to TRBJ2-7; D gene unclear. The material sequenced was tumor tissue. The receptor's source is a female donor with papillary thyroid cancer or a benign thyroid nodule (not recorded which). Some clones in this sample may be carry-over from other donors' samples. The CDR3 here is CASSLDGHEQYF. CDR3 coding DNA: TGTGCCAGCAGCTTGGACGGTCACGAGCAGTACTTC.